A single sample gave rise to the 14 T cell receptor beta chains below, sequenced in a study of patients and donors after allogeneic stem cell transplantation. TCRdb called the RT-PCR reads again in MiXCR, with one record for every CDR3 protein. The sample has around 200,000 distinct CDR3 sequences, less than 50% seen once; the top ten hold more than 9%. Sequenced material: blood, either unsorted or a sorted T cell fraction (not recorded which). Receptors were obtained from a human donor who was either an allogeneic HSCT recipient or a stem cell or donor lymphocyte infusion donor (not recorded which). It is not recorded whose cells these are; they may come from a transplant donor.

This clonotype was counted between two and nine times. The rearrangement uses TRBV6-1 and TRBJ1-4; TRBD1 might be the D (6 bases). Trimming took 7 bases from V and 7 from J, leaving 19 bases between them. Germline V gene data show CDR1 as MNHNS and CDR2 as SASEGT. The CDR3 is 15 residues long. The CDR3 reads CASKSRPGETEKLFF. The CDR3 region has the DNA TGTGCCAGCAAGAGTCGGCCAGGGGAAACTGAAAAACTGTTTTTT.

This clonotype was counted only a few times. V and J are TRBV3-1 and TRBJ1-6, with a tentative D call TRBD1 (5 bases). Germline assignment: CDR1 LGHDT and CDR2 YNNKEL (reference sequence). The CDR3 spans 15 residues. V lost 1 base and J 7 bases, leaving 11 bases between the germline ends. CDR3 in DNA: TGTGCCAGCAGCCAAGCGGGGCGACAAAATTCACCCCTCCACTTT. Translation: CASSQAGRQNSPLHF.

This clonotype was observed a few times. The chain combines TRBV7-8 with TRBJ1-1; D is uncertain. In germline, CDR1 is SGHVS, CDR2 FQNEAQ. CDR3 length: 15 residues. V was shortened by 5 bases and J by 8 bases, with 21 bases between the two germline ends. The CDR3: CASSLRQQRVKEAFF. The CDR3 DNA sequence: TGTGCCAGCAGCCTCAGACAACAGCGTGTTAAGGAAGCTTTCTTT. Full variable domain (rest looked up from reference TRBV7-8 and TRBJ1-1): GAGVSQSPRYKVAKRGQDVALRCDPISGHVSLFWYQQALGQGPEFLTYFQNEAQLDKSGLPSDRFFAERPEGSVSTLKIQRTQQEDSAVYLCASSLRQQRVKEAFFGQGTRLTVV.

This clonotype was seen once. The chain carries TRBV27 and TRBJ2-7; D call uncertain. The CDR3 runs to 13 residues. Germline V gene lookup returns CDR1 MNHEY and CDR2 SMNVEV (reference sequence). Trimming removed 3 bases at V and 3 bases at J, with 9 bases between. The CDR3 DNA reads TGTGCCAGCAGTTTTCATTCTGGCTACGAGCAGTACTTC. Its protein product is CASSFHSGYEQYF.

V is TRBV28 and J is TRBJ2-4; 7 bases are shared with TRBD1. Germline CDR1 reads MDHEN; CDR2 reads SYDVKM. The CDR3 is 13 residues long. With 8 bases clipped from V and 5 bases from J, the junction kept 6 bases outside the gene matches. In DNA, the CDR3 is TGTGCCAGCGTCGGGACAGTGGAAAACATTCAGTACTTC. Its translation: CASVGTVENIQYF.

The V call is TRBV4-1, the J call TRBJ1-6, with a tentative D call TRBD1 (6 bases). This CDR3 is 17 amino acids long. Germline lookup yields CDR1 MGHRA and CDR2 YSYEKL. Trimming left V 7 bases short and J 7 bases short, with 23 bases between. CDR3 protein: CASTKTEGVRTNSPLHF. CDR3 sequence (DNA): TGCGCCAGCACCAAGACGGAGGGGGTCCGCACGAATTCACCCCTCCACTTT.

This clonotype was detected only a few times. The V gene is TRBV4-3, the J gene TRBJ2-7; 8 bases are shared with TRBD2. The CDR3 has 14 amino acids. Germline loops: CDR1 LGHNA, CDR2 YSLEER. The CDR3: CVTHGGVGSYEQYF. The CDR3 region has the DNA TGCGTCACCCACGGGGGGGTAGGCTCCTACGAGCAGTACTTC.

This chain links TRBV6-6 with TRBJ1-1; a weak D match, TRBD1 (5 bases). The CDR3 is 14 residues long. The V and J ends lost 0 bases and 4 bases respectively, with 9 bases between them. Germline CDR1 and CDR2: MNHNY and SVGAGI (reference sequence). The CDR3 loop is CASSYSGGGTEAFF. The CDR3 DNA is TGTGCCAGCAGTTACTCGGGGGGGGGCACTGAAGCTTTCTTT.

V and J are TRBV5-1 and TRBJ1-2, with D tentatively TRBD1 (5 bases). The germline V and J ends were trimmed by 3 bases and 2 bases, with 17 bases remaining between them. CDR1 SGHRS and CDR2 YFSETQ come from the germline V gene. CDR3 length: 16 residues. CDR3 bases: TGCGCCAGCAGCTCTGCGACGGGACCGAGGAACTATGGCTACACCTTC. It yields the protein CASSSATGPRNYGYTF.

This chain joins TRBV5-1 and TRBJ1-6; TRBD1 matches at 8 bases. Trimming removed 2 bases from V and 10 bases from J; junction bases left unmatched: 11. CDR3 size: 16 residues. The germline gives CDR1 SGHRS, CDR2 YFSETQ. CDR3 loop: CASSLSPRTGSSPLHF. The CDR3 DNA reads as TGCGCCAGCAGCTTATCTCCCCGGACAGGGTCCTCACCCCTCCACTTT.

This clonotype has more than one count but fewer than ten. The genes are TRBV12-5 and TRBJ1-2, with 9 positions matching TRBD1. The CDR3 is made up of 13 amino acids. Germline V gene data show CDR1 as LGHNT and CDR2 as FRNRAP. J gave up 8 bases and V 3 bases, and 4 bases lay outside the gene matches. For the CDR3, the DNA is TGTGCTAGTGGTTTCGGACAGGGGCGCGGCTACACCTTC. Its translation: CASGFGQGRGYTF.

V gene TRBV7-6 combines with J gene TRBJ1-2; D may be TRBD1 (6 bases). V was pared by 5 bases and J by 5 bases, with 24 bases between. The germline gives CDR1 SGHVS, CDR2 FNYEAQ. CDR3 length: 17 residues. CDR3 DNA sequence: TGTGCCAGCAGCGATATTGTCAGGGGCCCCCTTTGGTATGGCTACACCTTC. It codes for CASSDIVRGPLWYGYTF.

The CDR3 coding sequence is TGTGCCACCGTTGCAAGCCCCCTGGACCCTCGCTCTGGAAACACCATATATTTT. Its translation is CATVASPLDPRSGNTIYF. V gene TRBV12-3 or TRBV12-4 combines with J gene TRBJ1-3, with D hard to call. V dropped 10 bases and J dropped 0 bases, with 25 bases sitting between them. CDR3 length equals 18 residues.

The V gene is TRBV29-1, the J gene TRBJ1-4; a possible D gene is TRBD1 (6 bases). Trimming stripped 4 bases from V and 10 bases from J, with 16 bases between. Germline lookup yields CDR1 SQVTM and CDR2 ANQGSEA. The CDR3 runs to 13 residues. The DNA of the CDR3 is TGCAGCGTTGGCGCCGACCAAGGGGGAAAACTGTTTTTT. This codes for CSVGADQGGKLFF.